The source of this T cell receptor beta chain is a study of vaccination and CD4 T cells after COVID-19 (dated by TCRdb to 2022 to 2024). Broadly, across the study: Convalescent patients had a positive SARS-CoV-2 result on nasal swab PCR, and of these patients, some 10 had mild disease and one had severe disease. The spike-specific CD4+ TCR repertoire was compared before and after mRNA vaccination in about nine COVID-19 convalescent patients and a few infection-naive healthy vaccine recipients. Each participant got two doses of either the Pfizer-BioNTech BNT162b2 vaccine (n=8) or the Moderna mRNA-1273 vaccine (n=2). Culture stimuli were overlapping spike peptide pools from SARS-CoV-2 and from the common cold coronaviruses HCoV-NL63, HCoV-OC43 and HCoV-229E. The convalescent cohort comprised six males and four females, including two Hispanic individuals, seven Caucasians, two Asians and one multiracial person. Post-COVID blood samples were collected from convalescent patients a median of around 96 days after diagnosis, with a range of about 30 to 161 days. Post-vaccine blood samples were collected a median of about 69 days after the second vaccine dose, ranging from roughly 13 to 250 days. In control cultures, a CEFX viral epitope pool was used as positive control, an HIV-1 Nef peptide pool was used as negative control, or no peptide was added.

Library construction relied on PCR. At the Johns Hopkins FTIC core, DNA from the cultured CD4+ T cells underwent TCR sequencing with the Oncomine TCR Beta short-read assay. The QIAamp micro DNA kit was used to extract genomic DNA from the cultured CD4+ T cells. Oncomine TCR Beta libraries made from cultured CD4+ T cells were pooled using unique dual indexes and sequenced on an Illumina iSeq 100. The original methods were these. Non-productive sequences were filtered out, and CDR3s that did not start with C, did not end with F or W, or were shorter than 7 amino acids were discarded. The MANAFEST web application was used to identify antigen-specific clonotypes by comparing peptide-stimulated wells against reference wells and other culture wells. To be called positive, a clone needed an FDR below 0.05, an odds ratio above 5, and a productive frequency above 0.1% in at least two of three replicate wells. A clonotype was classed as cross-reactive if the clonotype showed significant expansion both in SARS-CoV-2 spike wells and in at least one common cold coronavirus spike condition. Using R version 3.6.1, CDR3 homology was evaluated through Levenshtein distances (stringdist) along with unrooted phylogenetic trees (ape). TCRdb reprocessing: public reads trimmed at Q25 with fastp, clones called with MiXCR, in-frame beta chains kept. Each record represents a unique CDR3 protein, reported with the most common genes and DNA among its rows. The V and J calls here are based on TCRdb, not the publication. A total of about 15,000 distinct CDR3 sequences appear in this sample, 48% of them only once. In total, the top ten clones hold about 12% of the sample.

As regards this clonotype: Its antigen target is currently unknown. At one of its ends the junction is not consistent with the germline gene, which may arise from a read error.

Overall study outcomes, separate from this receptor: Relatively few convalescent patients were included in the study, and early timepoints after natural infection were not analyzed. The median count of SARS-CoV-2-reactive clonotypes went up from approximately 20 after infection to about 41 after vaccination, although the change was not significant. Nearly all vaccine-specific clones in convalescent patients (304 of 307) were mono-reactive for SARS-CoV-2 spike rather than cross-reactive with common cold coronaviruses. Among convalescent patients, a median roughly 90% of the SARS-CoV-2-reactive clones seen after vaccination appeared only after vaccination, which suggests priming specific to the vaccine.

This sample's treatment or condition label indicates: roughly ten-day PBMC culture with coronavirus spike peptide pools or control peptides (ViraFEST assay). The ViraFEST assay, used in the study, expanded antigen-specific T cells with peptide pools and then identified the expanded clonotypes through TCR sequencing. Positive SARS-CoV-2 PCR tests in the convalescent patients dated from March to December 2020, before Alpha, Beta and Delta variants emerged in the United States. Approximately 1.8 million PBMCs per well were cultured in IMDM with roughly 5% human AB serum and about 9.2 IU/ml IL-2, plus 10 ug/ml peptide pools. Half of the culture medium was replaced with fresh IL-2-containing medium on days 3 and 7. CD4+ T cells were isolated after less than twelve days of culture through negative selection using the EasySep CD4+ T cell isolation kit. Ficoll-Paque Plus gradient centrifugation was used to isolate PBMCs from whole blood, and the isolated PBMCs were then either used fresh or cryopreserved at -140C. In general, triplicate wells were set up for every culture condition.

The TCR was taken from a human donor who had recovered from COVID-19. The specimen was CD4+ T cells from blood, cultured in vitro.

The CDR3 has the sequence CASGRTSSNEQYF. The nucleotide sequence reads TGTGCCAGTGGAAGGACTAGCTCCAACGAGCAGTACTTC. The chain employs TRBV19 and TRBJ2-7; 8 central bases correspond to TRBD2. Reading the germline V gene (reference sequence) gives CDR1 LNHDA and CDR2 SQIVND. Taken from cysteine to phenylalanine, the CDR3 has 13 residues. CDR3 DNA only is kept here, 39 bases in frame from base 1. Supplemented by the reference TRBV19 and TRBJ2-7 proteins around the CDR3, the complete variable domain is DGGITQSPKYLFRKEGQNVTLSCEQNLNHDAMYWYRQDPGQGLRLIYYSQIVNDFQKGDIAEGYSVSREKKESFPLTVTSAQKNPTAFYLCASGRTSSNEQYFGPGTRLTVT.